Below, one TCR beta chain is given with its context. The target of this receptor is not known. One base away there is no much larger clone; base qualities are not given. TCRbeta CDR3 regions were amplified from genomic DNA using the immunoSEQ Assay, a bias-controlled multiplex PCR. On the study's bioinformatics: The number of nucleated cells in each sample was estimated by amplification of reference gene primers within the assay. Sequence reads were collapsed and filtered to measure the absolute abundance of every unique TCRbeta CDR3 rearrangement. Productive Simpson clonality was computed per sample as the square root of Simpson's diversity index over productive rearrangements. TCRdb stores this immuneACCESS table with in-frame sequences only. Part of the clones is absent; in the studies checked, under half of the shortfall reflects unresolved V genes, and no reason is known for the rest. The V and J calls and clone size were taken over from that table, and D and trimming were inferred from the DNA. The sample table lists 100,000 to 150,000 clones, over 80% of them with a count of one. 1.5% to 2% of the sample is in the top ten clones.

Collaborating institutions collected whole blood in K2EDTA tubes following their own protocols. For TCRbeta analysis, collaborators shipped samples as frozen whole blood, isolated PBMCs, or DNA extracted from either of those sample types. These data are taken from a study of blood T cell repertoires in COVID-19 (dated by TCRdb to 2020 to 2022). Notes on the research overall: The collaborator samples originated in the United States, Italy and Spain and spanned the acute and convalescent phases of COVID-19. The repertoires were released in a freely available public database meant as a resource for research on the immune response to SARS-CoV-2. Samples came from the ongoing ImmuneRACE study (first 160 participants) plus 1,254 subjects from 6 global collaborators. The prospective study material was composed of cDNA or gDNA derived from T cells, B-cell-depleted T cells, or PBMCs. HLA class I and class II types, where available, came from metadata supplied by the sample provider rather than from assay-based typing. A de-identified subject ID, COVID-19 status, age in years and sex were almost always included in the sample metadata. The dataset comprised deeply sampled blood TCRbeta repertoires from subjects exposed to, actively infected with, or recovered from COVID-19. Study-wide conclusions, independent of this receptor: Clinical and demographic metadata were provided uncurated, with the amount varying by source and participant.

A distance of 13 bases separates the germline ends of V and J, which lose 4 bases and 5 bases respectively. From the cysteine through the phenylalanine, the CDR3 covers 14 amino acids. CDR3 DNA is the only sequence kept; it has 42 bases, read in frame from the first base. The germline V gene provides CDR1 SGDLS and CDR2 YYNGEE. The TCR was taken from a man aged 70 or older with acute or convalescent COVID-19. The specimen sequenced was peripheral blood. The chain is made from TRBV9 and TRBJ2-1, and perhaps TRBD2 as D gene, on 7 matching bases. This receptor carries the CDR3 CASSTPGGHNEQFF. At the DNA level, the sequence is TGTGCCAGCAGCACCCCCGGGGGGCACAATGAGCAGTTCTTC.